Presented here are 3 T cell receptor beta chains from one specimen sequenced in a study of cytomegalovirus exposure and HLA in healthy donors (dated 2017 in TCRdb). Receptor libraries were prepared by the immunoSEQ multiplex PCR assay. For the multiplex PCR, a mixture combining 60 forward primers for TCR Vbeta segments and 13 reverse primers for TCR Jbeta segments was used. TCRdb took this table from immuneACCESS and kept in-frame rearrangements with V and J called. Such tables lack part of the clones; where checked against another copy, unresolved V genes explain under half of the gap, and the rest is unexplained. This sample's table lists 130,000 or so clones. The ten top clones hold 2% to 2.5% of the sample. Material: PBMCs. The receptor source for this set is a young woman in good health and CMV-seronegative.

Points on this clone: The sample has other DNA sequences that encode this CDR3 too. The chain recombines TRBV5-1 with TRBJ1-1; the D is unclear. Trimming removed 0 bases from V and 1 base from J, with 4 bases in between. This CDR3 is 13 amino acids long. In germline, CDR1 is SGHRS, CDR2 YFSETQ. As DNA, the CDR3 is TGCGCCAGCAGCTTGGCAGGGAACACTGAAGCTTTCTTT. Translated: CASSLAGNTEAFF.

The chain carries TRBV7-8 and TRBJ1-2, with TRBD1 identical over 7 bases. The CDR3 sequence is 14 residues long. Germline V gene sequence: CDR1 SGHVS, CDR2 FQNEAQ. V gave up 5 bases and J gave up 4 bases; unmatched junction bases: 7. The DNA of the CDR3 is TGTGCCAGCAGCAGCAGACAGGGCGGCTATGGCTACACCTTC. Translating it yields CASSSRQGGYGYTF.

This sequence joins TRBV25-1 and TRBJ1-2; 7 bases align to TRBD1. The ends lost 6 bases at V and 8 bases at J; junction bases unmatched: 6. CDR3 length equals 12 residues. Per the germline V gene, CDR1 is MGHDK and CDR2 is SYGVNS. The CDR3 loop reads CASSLTGKGYTF. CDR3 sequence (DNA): TGTGCCAGCAGCTTGACAGGGAAGGGCTACACCTTC.